This record looks at one T cell receptor (beta chain) sequence and its context. The record originates from a study of blood T cell repertoires in COVID-19. Sequencing used immunoSEQ multiplex PCR; TCRdb keeps in-frame clones, though not all of them. Seen here are about 160,000 clones, approximately 91% observed once, and the top ten hold 2% to 3%. Germline CDR1 is MNHNS and CDR2 is SASEGT. The V gene lost 2 bases and the J gene lost 7 bases, with 24 bases spanning the gap. This CDR3 comprises 17 residues. The sequence derives from a man aged 18 to 30 with acute or convalescent COVID-19. The chain is built from TRBV6-1 and TRBJ2-7; D unclear. Sequencing was done on a sample of peripheral blood. The CDR3 loop reads CASSERLMANPSREQYF. CDR3 DNA: TGTGCCAGCAGTGAAAGGTTGATGGCAAACCCTTCGCGGGAGCAGTACTTC.